The next 18 T cell receptor beta chains were all read from a single sample in a study of cytomegalovirus exposure and HLA in healthy donors (dated by TCRdb to between 2016 and 2019). The library relied on the immunoSEQ multiplex PCR assay. For the multiplex PCR, a mixture combining 60 forward primers for TCR Vbeta segments and 13 reverse primers for TCR Jbeta segments was used. The immuneACCESS repertoire file appears here via TCRdb, limited to in-frame rearrangements. These files lack a portion of the clones; in checked studies, under half of the deficit traces to unresolved V genes, and the cause of the others is not known. A total of around 100,000 clones appear in this sample, approximately 74% of them only once. The ten most abundant clones make up 3.5% to 5% of the sample. Sample: PBMCs. The receptors were gathered from a woman aged 40 to 50 in good health and CMV-seropositive.

The rearrangement uses TRBV18 and TRBJ1-3, with TRBD1 matching over 9 bases. Germline trimming cut 4 bases from V and 0 bases from J; bases unmatched to any gene: 10. CDR1 and CDR2 from the germline V gene are KGHSH and LQKENI. The CDR3 runs to 18 residues. CDR3 sequence reads: CASSRLPGQGRSGNTIYF. CDR3 bases: TGTGCCAGCTCACGATTACCGGGACAGGGCCGCTCTGGAAACACCATATATTTT.

J is TRBJ1-2 and V is TRBV30; 7 nucleotides match TRBD1. V dropped 2 bases and J dropped 5; count of bases not matched to a gene: 14. CDR3 size: 16 residues. Germline assignment: CDR1 GTSNPN and CDR2 SVGIG (reference sequence). This CDR3 is CAWSLYRGPGPYGYTF. DNA of the CDR3: TGTGCCTGGAGTCTATACAGGGGACCAGGTCCATATGGCTACACCTTC.

The chain uses TRBV6-1 and TRBJ1-1, with 10 bases lining up with TRBD1. This CDR3 is 12 amino acids long. V shed 5 bases and J 11 bases; nucleotides not matched to a gene: 5. From germline, CDR1 is MNHNS and CDR2 SASEGT. Here the CDR3 reads CASSRDRGQAFF. CDR3 in DNA: TGTGCCAGCAGTCGGGACAGGGGCCAGGCTTTCTTT.

The chain has TRBV30 and TRBJ1-5; D gene uncertain. Between the trimmed V and J ends, which lost 3 bases and 3 bases, there was a span of 12 bases. Germline CDR1 reads GTSNPN; CDR2 reads SVGIG (reference sequence). The CDR3 runs 14 residues. CDR3 sequence (DNA): TGTGCCTGGAGCTCCGGGATCGCCAATCAGCCCCAGCATTTT. This gives the protein CAWSSGIANQPQHF.

This clone was seen only once. V is TRBV5-6 and J is TRBJ1-5; D is undetermined. This CDR3 has 16 residues. Germline V gene lookup returns CDR1 SGHDT and CDR2 YYEEEE. Trimming took off 0 bases at V and 0 bases at J, with 10 bases between the two ends. As DNA, the CDR3 is TGTGCCAGCAGCTTGGGATTGCCAGATAGCAATCAGCCCCAGCATTTT. Amino acid sequence: CASSLGLPDSNQPQHF.

The chain couples TRBV9 to TRBJ1-2; 7 bases agree with TRBD1. Losses at the gene ends were 0 bases for V and 13 bases for J; bases not matched to a gene: 9. CDR3 size: 13 residues. Per germline, CDR1 SGDLS and CDR2 YYNGEE. The CDR3 nucleotides are TGTGCCAGCAGCGTAGTACAGGGGACAGTGCTCACCTTC. Translation: CASSVVQGTVLTF.

The V gene is TRBV19, the J gene TRBJ2-6; TRBD1 aligns across 9 bases. From germline, CDR1 is LNHDA and CDR2 SQIVND (reference sequence). The CDR3 sequence is 17 residues long. Losses at the gene ends were 7 bases for V and 1 base for J; bases not matched to a gene: 8. The DNA of the CDR3 is TGTGCCAGTACCGGACAGGGGCGTTATTCTGGGGCCAACGTCCTGACTTTC. It encodes CASTGQGRYSGANVLTF.

The chain employs TRBV13 and TRBJ2-2; 11 bases fit TRBD2. Germline CDR1 reads PRHDT; CDR2 reads FYEKMQ (reference sequence). J gave up 5 bases and V 8 bases, and 13 bases lay outside the gene matches. This CDR3 has 17 amino acids. CDR3: CASAHSGLAGDTGELFF. The CDR3, as DNA: TGTGCCAGCGCCCACTCAGGACTAGCGGGCGATACCGGGGAGCTGTTTTTT.

The V call is TRBV4-1, the J call TRBJ2-3; 9 bases match TRBD1. Germline CDR1 and CDR2: MGHRA and YSYEKL. V lost 2 bases, J lost 2 bases, and 14 bases stayed unmatched. The CDR3 consists of 19 residues. CDR3 sequence: CASSQSVRSGQGPTDTQYF. The DNA of the CDR3 is TGCGCCAGCAGCCAATCCGTCAGGTCGGGACAGGGTCCCACAGATACGCAGTATTTT.

This clone has more than one count but fewer than ten. This chain uses TRBV14 with TRBJ2-1, with 14 positions matching TRBD2. This CDR3 contains 22 residues. V was clipped by 0 bases and J by 3 bases; unmatched bases: 16. Germline CDR1 is SGHDN and CDR2 is FVKESK. The CDR3 loop is CASSQDPPPGLAGVGVYNEQFF. The CDR3 DNA is TGTGCCAGCAGCCAAGATCCTCCTCCGGGACTAGCGGGAGTCGGGGTCTACAATGAGCAGTTCTTC.

The J gene is TRBJ2-1, the V gene TRBV7-6, with 8 nucleotides matching TRBD2. The germline V gene has CDR1 SGHVS and CDR2 FNYEAQ. This CDR3 contains 15 residues. V lost 3 bases, J lost 7 bases, and 8 bases stayed unmatched. CDR3 protein: CASSLFGGARNEQFF. The CDR3 nucleotides read TGTGCCAGCAGCTTGTTCGGGGGGGCGCGAAATGAGCAGTTCTTC. The whole variable domain, remainder taken from reference TRBV7-6 and TRBJ2-1, is GAGVSQSPRYKVTKRGQDVALRCDPISGHVSLYWYRQALGQGPEFLTYFNYEAQQDKSGLPNDRFSAERPEGSISTLTIQRTEQRDSAMYRCASSLFGGARNEQFFGPGTRLTVL.

The sample holds a few counts of this clone. The CDR3 nucleotides are TGTGCCAGCAGCCCGCAGGGAACTGAAGCTTTCTTT. The encoded protein is CASSPQGTEAFF. J is TRBJ1-1 and V is TRBV5-4; a possible D gene is TRBD1 (5 bases). Germline-derived CDR1 and CDR2 are SGHNT and YYREEE (reference sequence). Trimming left V 4 bases short and J 5 bases short, with 9 bases between. This CDR3 has 12 amino acids.

V gene TRBV5-1 combines with J gene TRBJ2-5; unclear D gene. Germline V gives CDR1 SGHRS, CDR2 YFSETQ. CDR3 length: 13 residues. Trimming left V 1 base short and J 3 bases short, with 7 bases between. The CDR3 DNA follows: TGCGCCAGCAGCTTGATCCCAGAAGAGACCCAGTACTTC. This sequence encodes CASSLIPEETQYF. The variable domain in full, completed from reference TRBV5-1 and TRBJ2-5, reads KAGVTQTPRYLIKTRGQQVTLSCSPISGHRSVSWYQQTPGQGLQFLFEYFSETQRNKGNFPGRFSGRQFSNSRSEMNVSTLELGDSALYLCASSLIPEETQYFGPGTRLLVL.

This sequence joins TRBV23-1 and TRBJ1-5; D remains ambiguous. TRBV23-1 is given ORF status, its function remaining uncertain. The V end was cut by 0 bases, the J end by 1 base, with 10 bases between. The CDR3 runs 16 residues. This chain's CDR3 is CASSQSAVFSNQPQHF. The CDR3 DNA sequence: TGCGCCAGCAGTCAATCGGCCGTCTTCAGCAATCAGCCCCAGCATTTT.

This clone was detected a few times. The chain recombines TRBV4-2 with TRBJ2-3; 7 positions match TRBD2. Germline lookup yields CDR1 LGHNA and CDR2 YNFKEQ. V gave up 1 base and J gave up 0 bases; unmatched junction bases: 13. This CDR3 spans 19 amino acids. The CDR3 here is CASSQVPGGLRASTDTQYF. The DNA of the CDR3 is TGTGCCAGCAGCCAAGTCCCCGGGGGGTTGCGGGCTAGCACAGATACGCAGTATTTT.

The chain combines TRBV11-3 with TRBJ2-1, with 10 bases matching TRBD2. J gave up 9 bases and V 2 bases, and 13 bases lay outside the gene matches. CDR1 and CDR2 from the germline V gene are SGHNT and YENEEA. This CDR3 contains 17 residues. CDR3 nucleotide sequence: TGTGCCAGCAGCTTACGAAGAGCTAGCGGGAGTAGTGGTGAGCAGTTCTTC. Amino acid sequence: CASSLRRASGSSGEQFF.

The rearrangement uses TRBV7-3 and TRBJ2-2; TRBD2 matches 12 bases. The CDR3 spans 17 residues. Germline CDR1 is SGHTA and CDR2 is FQGTGA. With 3 bases clipped from V and 2 bases from J, the junction kept 4 bases outside the gene matches. The CDR3 DNA is TGTGCCAGCAGCTTGCGACTAGCGGGGGACAACACCGGGGAGCTGTTTTTT. Translating gives CASSLRLAGDNTGELFF.

The rearrangement uses TRBV15 and TRBJ2-7, with D perhaps TRBD2 (6 bases). This CDR3 has 19 residues. The germline CDR1 and CDR2 sequences are LNHNV and YYDKDF (reference sequence). V lost 1 base, J lost 2 bases, and 24 bases lay in between. For the CDR3, the DNA is TGTGCCACCAGCAGAGTTTTCCGCCGCGGGACTCCGGCGACCTACGAGCAGTACTTC. As protein: CATSRVFRRGTPATYEQYF.